This T cell receptor (beta chain) was profiled in a study of cytomegalovirus exposure and HLA in healthy donors (TCRdb year 2017). For the study in its entirety: An earlier analysis of more than 550 of the donors reported 276 Gb of sequence data and 95 million to 130 million unique TCR beta sequences obtained from 150 million to 200 million T cells. An early release covering roughly 640 HLA-typed donors comprised about 300 gigabases of sequencing data and roughly 85 million unique TCR sequences. Among the roughly 390 genotyped donors, around 81% belonged to the genetic ancestry cluster associated with self-reported Caucasian donors. The study was designed to test whether signatures of past pathogen exposure could be identified by cataloging public T cell receptors. The T cell repertoires of 666 subjects were profiled by immunosequencing and related to cytomegalovirus serostatus. In addition to the first cohort of 666 subjects, a separate validation cohort of 120 different subjects was used. To predict cytomegalovirus infection status, the study combined high-throughput TCR immunosequencing, statistical association of individual TCRs with disease status, and machine learning. A later analysis re-analyzed previously published TCR beta repertoires from 666 donors and added high-resolution HLA genotyping to study TCR occurrence patterns. The later analysis used no new phenotypic data to find candidate immune exposures, relying instead on TCR beta sequences and their occurrence across donors. To decide whether each TCR beta V gene segment behaved as functional or pseudogenic, an earlier analysis of 587 of the donors relied on high-throughput TCR beta sequencing. Donor age, sex, ethnicity and CMV serostatus were compiled alongside the repertoire data. A later genetic analysis used genome-wide SNP genotypes for about 60% of the roughly 670 donors, treating that subset as a discovery cohort. Every repertoire in the discovery cohort had been generated on one and the same sequencing platform. HLA typing covered class I and class II loci at four-digit resolution. Typing coverage differed by locus: A, B, C, DRB1 and DQB1 were typed in roughly 629-630 donors, DQA1 in approximately 520, DPA1 in 606, and DPB1 in 472. Four or five DR-DQ haplotypes were treated as single units for association and clustering because of strong linkage in the cohort. Among about 390 genotyped donors of the cohort, an average of 235,054 unique TCR beta nucleotide sequences were sequenced per donor, 15% to 20% of them non-productive. What the study reported, not specific to this receptor: Compared with equally common non-associated chains, HLA-associated TCR beta chains in a later analysis were more clonally expanded and had lower generation probabilities. Because counts were too low, some 17 rarely observed V segments, including chromosome 9 orphons, were left out of the earlier analysis of over 550 of the donors. According to a later analysis, most CMV-associated TCR beta chains appeared to be HLA-restricted, and the HLA associations seemed to be driven largely by CMV exposure. Compared with the roughly 720-donor mean, donors in an Asian-associated ancestry cluster had fewer N-insertions in productive TCRs, according to a later genetic analysis. Broadly in line with IMGT annotations, most TCR beta V segments showed up in productive rearrangements about 87% or about 30% of the time in an earlier analysis of about 500 of the donors. The only immune exposure information available for the cohort was CMV serostatus. In this cohort, only TCR beta chains were sequenced, and detectable features were limited by the absence of alpha or paired-chain data. Assigning TCR associations to individual alleles was difficult when HLA alleles, especially DR and DQ, strongly co-occurred. According to a later analysis, TCR association rates differed among HLA loci, with DRB1 alleles showing the most associated TCRs and HLA-C alleles showing the fewest. Correlated functional status among segregating V segments might reflect linkage disequilibrium, but an unknown experimental factor could not be ruled out. Because HLA typing was missing for some donors at each locus, association tests included only the typed subset. An association between a missense DCLRE1C variant and V-gene and J-gene trimming of TCR beta chains was found in a later genetic analysis and replicated in an independent cohort. The 87-base-pair reads could not distinguish some IMGT-functional V segments, including TRBV6-2 and TRBV6-3, so those segments were excluded. Presence/absence analyses assumed roughly uniform sequencing depth across donors, an assumption that may not hold. In both the original and validation cohorts, the classifier was reported to diagnose cytomegalovirus status with high specificity and sensitivity. A further reported finding was that TCR beta sequences accurately predicted the HLA-A and HLA-B alleles for most subjects in the first cohort. Across donors, most TCR sequences were observed very rarely, whereas some public TCRs were present in many individuals. A cluster of highly shared sequence variants was judged likely to be a technical artifact of the sequencing pipeline. A later analysis reported that several top co-occurrence clusters appeared linked to parvovirus B19, influenza, CMV and Epstein-Barr virus. It was suggested by the authors that the approach could potentially be generalized to other disease states and immunological phenotypes. Specific HLA alleles were associated with over 15,000 TCR beta sequences at a false discovery rate of 0.05 in a later analysis. In the study, approximately 160 TCR beta chains were listed as associated with cytomegalovirus. In vitro tests confirmed that a few of the cytomegalovirus-associated TCR beta chains recognize cytomegalovirus antigens.

Library preparation employed the immunoSEQ multiplex PCR assay. For the multiplex PCR, a mixture combining 60 forward primers for TCR Vbeta segments and 13 reverse primers for TCR Jbeta segments was used. Amplification of the CDR3 region of rearranged TCR beta genes was performed with a multiplex PCR assay on genomic DNA. The amplified TCR beta libraries were sequenced on the Illumina HiSeq System as 87-base-pair reads. The authors' pipeline ran thus. In a later analysis, around 80 million unique TCR beta chains were counted across the approximately 640 repertoires, and roughly 11 million of these chains were shared by at least two donors. Raw reads were error-corrected and collapsed into unique sequences with a nearest-neighbor algorithm that merged closely related sequences to remove PCR and sequencing errors. V, D and J gene segments were assigned by aligning CDR3 sequences to IMGT reference sequences. Each retained sequence needed at least a six-nucleotide match to both a V gene segment and a J gene segment. Rearrangements were called productive when the CDR3 lacked stop codons and stayed in frame with V and J; all others were non-productive. Following IMGT convention, CDR3 was defined as the stretch from the second conserved V-encoded cysteine up to the conserved J-encoded phenylalanine. The earlier analysis of about 500 of the donors excluded sequences that lacked an unambiguous match to a single V gene segment. An earlier analysis of a few hundred of the donors called V segments functional above 56.7% productive rearrangements and segregating when the between-donor standard deviation exceeded 5%. To diagnose cytomegalovirus status from the catalog of TCR beta chain sequences, a statistical classification framework was built. In a later analysis, TCR nucleotide sequences were compared against IMGT/GENE-DB human TR gene sequences so that V and J genes could be assigned. A later analysis assigned CDR3 sequences and most-parsimonious VDJ recombination scenarios with the TCRdist pipeline. A later analysis defined each TCR beta chain by its CDR3 amino acid sequence plus V-gene family, and excluded reads lacking a unique V-gene family. A later analysis removed 592 highly shared, low-generation-probability nucleotide sequences to deal with suspected cross-contamination and a sequencing artifact. A later analysis calculated a clonal expansion index for each public chain from normalized within-repertoire ranks of inferred template counts. A later analysis computed generation probabilities with a VDJ recombination model fitted to out-of-frame rearrangements, and checked the results against IGoR. Hypergeometric tests were used in a later analysis to score TCR-TCR, TCR-HLA and TCR-CMV co-occurrence, with a repertoire-size bias correction applied to the TCR pairs. To estimate false discovery rates, a later analysis permuted the HLA or CMV assignments 20 times. In a later analysis, co-occurring TCRs were grouped with DBSCAN, and TCRdist sequence similarity was added when clustering was performed within HLA-allele-positive subsets. Co-occurrence clustering excluded repertoires with fewer than 30,000 or more than 120,000 public chains, plus five with anomalous nucleotide sharing. Entries here come from immuneACCESS through TCRdb and include only in-frame sequences with V and J called. Some clones fail to appear in such tables; in the studies checked, an unresolved V gene covers under half of the shortfall, and the cause of the remainder is unknown. Clonal size and the V and J genes are those of that table, whereas D and trimming came from the DNA. This sample has about 230,000 clones in its table, and approximately 78% of those were observed once. The ten top clones hold around 0.45% of the sample.

Reading from cysteine to phenylalanine, the CDR3 counts 14 amino acids. Kept here is only the CDR3 DNA, which spans 42 bases and is read in frame from base 1. The germline V gene sets CDR1 to MDHEN and CDR2 to SYDVKM. V lost 8 bases and J lost 2 bases; the stretch between them is 14 bases long. The cohort consisted of 666 healthy bone marrow donors. At the time of sampling, all cohort members were nominally healthy, though unrecorded immune exposures were likely present. The donor was CMV seronegative and was included in the group of several hundred seronegative cohort members. A peripheral blood sample was collected from each donor, and TCR beta sequencing was performed on peripheral blood mononuclear cells. The Qiagen DNeasy Blood Extraction Kit was used to extract genomic DNA from the blood cell samples. This clone was picked up one time. This clone's antigen is unknown. No base qualities exist here, and no much larger clone lies one base off it.

This clonotype was sampled from a boy aged 5-17 years in good health and CMV-seronegative. The chain is made from TRBV28 and TRBJ2-3; TRBD2 might be the D gene, on 6 matching bases. Sequenced sample: PBMCs. The CDR3 region: CASSAGGATDTQYF. In nucleotides, the sequence is TGTGCCAGCTCCGCCGGAGGGGCCACAGATACGCAGTATTTT.